Listed here are 32 T cell receptor beta chains from one sample, sequenced in a study of beta chain features in type 1 diabetes. Expressed TCRB transcripts were sequenced after all isolated RNA was converted to cDNA. Here immunoSEQ multiplex PCR was the method, and the copy in TCRdb shows in-frame clones only, minus some. This sample has hundreds of thousands of clones, with around 12% found just once. The sample was naive CD4+ T cells from blood. The receptors here all came from a man aged 18-30 years in good health.

This rearrangement joins TRBV29-1 to TRBJ2-1; possibly TRBD2 for D (6 bases). Trimming removed 7 bases from V and 3 bases from J, with 16 bases in between. Per germline, CDR1 SQVTM and CDR2 ANQGSEA. The CDR3 totals 14 residues. The CDR3 loop reads CSAIRDLSYNEQFF. In DNA form, the CDR3 reads TGCAGCGCAATCCGGGACTTGAGCTACAATGAGCAGTTCTTC.

V gene TRBV18 combines with J gene TRBJ2-7; weak D call: TRBD1 (6 bases). The CDR3 contains 15 residues. The germline V gene encodes CDR1 KGHSH and CDR2 LQKENI. Between the trimmed V and J ends, which lost 3 bases and 3 bases, there was a span of 15 bases. The CDR3 spells CASSPLGQSSYEQYF. Written as DNA, the CDR3 is TGTGCCAGCTCACCCCTCGGACAGTCAAGCTACGAGCAGTACTTC.

This clone has a handful of counts. V and J are TRBV5-6 and TRBJ2-2, with TRBD1 matching over 11 bases. V was pared by 6 bases and J by 1 base, with 8 bases of the junction left unmatched. The CDR3 covers 17 residues. CDR1 is SGHDT and CDR2 is YYEEEE in the germline V gene. The CDR3, as DNA: TGTGCCAGCACAAAGCGGACAGGGGGCAGGAACACCGGGGAGCTGTTTTTT. It yields the protein CASTKRTGGRNTGELFF.

V is TRBV11-2 and J is TRBJ1-1, with 7 nucleotides matching TRBD1. The CDR3 covers 17 residues. Germline V gives CDR1 SGHAT, CDR2 FQNNGV. With V trimmed by 5 bases and J by 4 bases, 16 bases remained unmatched. The CDR3 reads CASSTGLKRTGVTEAFF. The CDR3 DNA follows: TGTGCCAGCAGCACCGGACTAAAAAGGACAGGTGTCACTGAAGCTTTCTTT.

The V call is TRBV19, the J call TRBJ2-7; a possible D gene is TRBD2 (6 bases). The V end was cut by 5 bases, the J end by 0 bases, with 14 bases between. Per the germline V gene, CDR1 is LNHDA and CDR2 is SQIVND (reference sequence). The length of the CDR3 is 15 residues. CDR3 in DNA: TGTGCCAGTAGTGCGGGACTCTTGAGCTCCTACGAGCAGTACTTC. Translating gives CASSAGLLSSYEQYF.

The gene calls are TRBV9 and TRBJ1-4; D is unclear. The CDR3 covers 13 residues. The V gene lost 2 bases and the J gene lost 7 bases, with 9 bases spanning the gap. Per the germline V gene, CDR1 is SGDLS and CDR2 is YYNGEE. CDR3: CASSVTGGEKLFF. In nucleotides, the CDR3 is TGTGCCAGCAGCGTCACGGGTGGTGAAAAACTGTTTTTT.

In its sample, this clone was seen a few times. This rearrangement joins TRBV10-3 to TRBJ1-1, with D possibly TRBD1 on 6 matching bases. There are 13 residues in the CDR3. Germline loops: CDR1 ENHRY, CDR2 SYGVKD. Between the trimmed V and J ends, which lost 10 bases and 1 base, there was a span of 13 bases. CDR3 sequence reads: CATTGTPNTEAFF. CDR3 in DNA: TGTGCCACCACCGGGACACCGAACACTGAAGCTTTCTTT.

The V gene is TRBV5-4, the J gene TRBJ2-1; TRBD1 aligns across 8 bases. The junction had 11 bases not matched to a gene; V was cut back by 5 bases and J by 7 bases. CDR1 and CDR2 (germline): SGHNT, YYREEE (reference sequence). The CDR3 consists of 15 residues. Here the CDR3 DNA reads TGTGCCAGCAGTTATGACAGGGGCATACGGAATGAGCAGTTCTTC. It yields the protein CASSYDRGIRNEQFF.

The chain links TRBV4-3 to TRBJ1-2, with D perhaps matching TRBD1 (5 bases). V shed 0 bases and J shed 4 bases, with 12 bases lying between them. This CDR3 is built from 15 residues. The germline V gene has CDR1 LGHNA and CDR2 YSLEER. Written as DNA, the CDR3 is TGCGCCAGCAGCCAAGATCGACAGTTTCGCTATGGCTACACCTTC. It encodes CASSQDRQFRYGYTF.

The chain employs TRBV7-9 and TRBJ2-4; D not resolved. The germline CDR1 and CDR2 sequences are SEHNR and FQNEAQ (reference sequence). Trimming stripped 3 bases from V and 1 base from J, with 10 bases between. The length of the CDR3 is 15 residues. The CDR3 coding sequence is TGTGCCAGCAGCTTGACAAGCACCGCCAAAAACATTCAGTACTTC. This gives the protein CASSLTSTAKNIQYF.

The chain couples TRBV7-2 to TRBJ1-2, with D maybe TRBD1 (5 bases). V lost 1 base and J 1 base, leaving 10 bases between the germline ends. The CDR3 is made up of 15 amino acids. Per the germline V gene, CDR1 is SGHTA and CDR2 is FQGNSA. CDR3 loop: CASSLGGRINYGYTF. DNA for the CDR3: TGTGCCAGCAGCTTAGGGGGCAGAATTAACTATGGCTACACCTTC.

This chain uses TRBV9 with TRBJ1-4; D unclear. The V end lost 0 bases, the J end lost 0 bases, and 6 bases lay between the germline ends. The CDR3 spans 15 residues. Germline CDR1 is SGDLS and CDR2 is YYNGEE. The CDR3 spells CASSVGRATNEKLFF. CDR3 DNA sequence: TGTGCCAGCAGCGTAGGCCGAGCAACTAATGAAAAACTGTTTTTT. Full variable domain (outside the CDR3, taken from reference TRBV9 and TRBJ1-4): DSGVTQTPKHLITATGQRVTLRCSPRSGDLSVYWYQQSLDQGLQFLIQYYNGEERAKGNILERFSAQQFPDLHSELNLSSLELGDSALYFCASSVGRATNEKLFFGSGTQLSVL.

The V gene is TRBV2, the J gene TRBJ2-5, with D tentatively TRBD2 (6 bases). CDR1 SNHLY and CDR2 FYNNEI come from the germline V gene. CDR3 length: 16 amino acids. Trimming took 7 bases from V and 0 from J, leaving 18 bases between them. CDR3 DNA: TGTGCCAGCAATCGGGACTCGTGGGAGTACCAAGAGACCCAGTACTTC. This sequence encodes CASNRDSWEYQETQYF. The full variable domain, its missing parts supplied by reference TRBV2 and TRBJ2-5, is EPEVTQTPSHQVTQMGQEVILRCVPISNHLYFYWYRQILGQKVEFLVSFYNNEISEKSEIFDDQFSVERPDGSNFTLKIRSTKLEDSAMYFCASNRDSWEYQETQYFGPGTRLLVL.

The sample holds a few counts of this clone. The J gene is TRBJ2-5, the V gene TRBV6-5; D may be TRBD1 (6 bases). CDR1 MNHEY and CDR2 SVGAGI come from the germline V gene. The V end lost 6 bases, the J end lost 2 bases, and 13 bases lay between the germline ends. CDR3 size: 14 residues. The CDR3 bases are TGTGCCAGCAGACCCGGACAGTTACAAGAGACCCAGTACTTC. It translates to CASRPGQLQETQYF.

This clone was detected ten times or more. V usage is TRBV30 and J usage is TRBJ2-3, with a weak D call TRBD1 (5 bases). The germline CDR1 and CDR2 sequences are GTSNPN and SVGIG (reference sequence). The CDR3 is made up of 12 amino acids. V lost 3 bases, J lost 1 base, and 5 bases lay in between. The CDR3 DNA follows: TGTGCCTGGAGCAGGGGCACAGATACGCAGTATTTT. Amino acid sequence: CAWSRGTDTQYF.

This clone turned up a few times. The chain is built from TRBV30 and TRBJ2-5; TRBD1 might be the D (6 bases). V was pared by 5 bases and J by 5 bases, with 12 bases between. CDR3 length: 12 amino acids. Germline V lookup: CDR1 GTSNPN, CDR2 SVGIG (reference sequence). As DNA, the CDR3 is TGTGCCTGGTCCATAGGGGGTGAGACCCAGTACTTC. Translated: CAWSIGGETQYF.

The chain recombines TRBV5-1 with TRBJ2-7; D is perhaps TRBD1 (6 bases). Germline lookup yields CDR1 SGHRS and CDR2 YFSETQ. This CDR3 has 15 amino acids. V was clipped by 2 bases and J by 2 bases, with 14 bases between them. CDR3 protein: CASSFTGIGPYEQYF. In DNA, the CDR3 is TGCGCCAGCAGCTTTACAGGGATTGGGCCCTACGAGCAGTACTTC. Using reference TRBV5-1 and TRBJ2-7 for the parts outside the CDR3, the full variable domain is KAGVTQTPRYLIKTRGQQVTLSCSPISGHRSVSWYQQTPGQGLQFLFEYFSETQRNKGNFPGRFSGRQFSNSRSEMNVSTLELGDSALYLCASSFTGIGPYEQYFGPGTRLTVT.

This clone was detected a few times. The chain carries TRBV7-2 and TRBJ1-1, with a possible D match to TRBD1 (5 bases). The CDR3 is made up of 16 amino acids. CDR1 is SGHTA, CDR2 FQGNSA, per germline. V lost 0 bases, J lost 1 base, and 12 bases lay in between. The chain's CDR3 is CASSLAPGNRNTEAFF. The CDR3, as DNA: TGTGCCAGCAGCTTAGCGCCAGGGAATAGGAACACTGAAGCTTTCTTT.

This clone was observed a few times. The chain employs TRBV5-1 and TRBJ1-4; possible D gene TRBD1, 5 bases. Germline-derived CDR1 and CDR2 are SGHRS and YFSETQ. V lost 4 bases to trimming and J lost 2 bases, with 9 bases between them. The CDR3 has 14 amino acids. The CDR3 region has the DNA TGCGCCAGCAGCCCAGGGATCACTAATGAAAAACTGTTTTTT. Protein sequence: CASSPGITNEKLFF.

The table lists this clone with a few counts. V usage is TRBV7-2 and J usage is TRBJ2-1; D is possibly TRBD2 (5 bases). Germline V gives CDR1 SGHTA, CDR2 FQGNSA. The CDR3 is 15 amino acids. Between the trimmed V and J ends, which lost 1 base and 7 bases, there was a span of 14 bases. Here the CDR3 reads CASSLGSGLINEQFF. The CDR3 DNA reads as TGTGCCAGCAGCTTAGGCAGTGGACTGATTAATGAGCAGTTCTTC.

The V call is TRBV6-5, the J call TRBJ2-1; tentatively, D is TRBD2 (5 bases). V dropped 3 bases and J dropped 10 bases, with 7 bases sitting between them. CDR1 and CDR2 (germline): MNHEY, SVGAGI. This CDR3 contains 11 residues. In DNA, the CDR3 is TGTGCCAGCAGTTATTCGGGGGAGCAGTTCTTC. As protein: CASSYSGEQFF.

This clone has just a few counts. This chain connects TRBV28 to TRBJ1-2; possibly TRBD1 for D (6 bases). The V end was cut by 10 bases, the J end by 14 bases, with 20 bases between. Germline V gene data show CDR1 as MDHEN and CDR2 as SYDVKM. The CDR3 is 11 amino acids. The CDR3 reads CATRDFSGQTF. The CDR3, as DNA: TGTGCCACACGAGATTTTTCAGGACAGACCTTC.

The gene calls are TRBV5-1 and TRBJ2-7, with TRBD1 as a possible D gene (6 bases). The V end lost 1 base, the J end lost 3 bases, and 11 bases lay between the germline ends. This CDR3 has 14 residues. CDR1 is SGHRS, CDR2 YFSETQ, per germline. The CDR3 DNA reads TGCGCCAGCAGCTTGCCAGGGGATGGCTACGAGCAGTACTTC. This gives the protein CASSLPGDGYEQYF.

Only a few counts were recorded for this clone. The J gene is TRBJ1-1, the V gene TRBV28; unclear D gene. This CDR3 is 11 amino acids long. CDR1 and CDR2 (germline): MDHEN, SYDVKM. V lost 8 bases to trimming and J lost 2 bases, with 6 bases between them. This CDR3 reads CASHTNTEAFF. In DNA form, the CDR3 reads TGTGCCAGCCACACAAACACTGAAGCTTTCTTT.

A few counts support this clone. The chain combines TRBV5-4 with TRBJ2-1; D possibly corresponds to TRBD2 (5 bases). The CDR3 sequence is 14 residues long. Germline lookup yields CDR1 SGHNT and CDR2 YYREEE (reference sequence). Trimming shortened V by 2 bases and J by 3 bases, and 9 bases separated the two germline ends. CDR3 amino acids: CASSLSAGYNEQFF. DNA of the CDR3: TGTGCCAGCAGCTTATCGGCGGGCTACAATGAGCAGTTCTTC.

The V and J genes are TRBV4-2 and TRBJ1-1; maybe TRBD1 (5 bases). The CDR3 extends over 17 amino acids. The V gene's germline CDR1 is LGHNA and CDR2 YNFKEQ. Between the trimmed V and J ends, which lost 0 bases and 4 bases, there was a span of 18 bases. The CDR3 sequence: CASSQDEQAKGGTEAFF. The CDR3, as DNA: TGTGCCAGCAGCCAAGACGAACAGGCTAAAGGTGGCACTGAAGCTTTCTTT.

This clone was seen a few times. This rearrangement joins TRBV25-1 to TRBJ2-1; 8 nucleotides agree with TRBD2. The CDR3 contains 13 residues. Germline V CDR1 and CDR2: MGHDK, SYGVNS. Trimming removed 5 bases from V and 7 bases from J; junction bases left unmatched: 4. The CDR3 nucleotides read TGTGCCAGCAGTATTGGCGGGGGGAATGAGCAGTTCTTC. Translated: CASSIGGGNEQFF.

This clone came up a few times. The rearrangement uses TRBV5-1 and TRBJ2-3; the D gene is possibly TRBD2 (7 bases). Germline lookup yields CDR1 SGHRS and CDR2 YFSETQ. The germline V and J ends were trimmed by 2 bases and 4 bases, with 17 bases remaining between them. There are 16 residues in the CDR3. Here the CDR3 reads CASSFSLRGGADTQYF. Here the CDR3 DNA reads TGCGCCAGCAGCTTTTCATTGAGGGGGGGAGCAGATACGCAGTATTTT.

This clone was observed a handful of times. This chain uses TRBV7-9 with TRBJ2-4; 10 bases match TRBD2. The CDR3 loop spans 16 amino acids. With 1 base clipped from V and 8 bases from J, the junction kept 8 bases outside the gene matches. The germline CDR1 and CDR2 sequences are SEHNR and FQNEAQ (reference sequence). The CDR3 sequence is CASSLGLAGEIDIQYF. CDR3 sequence (DNA): TGTGCCAGCAGCTTAGGGCTAGCGGGAGAGATCGACATTCAGTACTTC.

This clone has only a few counts. The chain combines TRBV9 with TRBJ1-2, with D possibly being TRBD1 (5 bases). V gave up 0 bases and J gave up 3 bases, with 12 bases separating them. Germline CDR1 reads SGDLS; CDR2 reads YYNGEE. This CDR3 spans 15 amino acids. CDR3 amino acids: CASSVAGVGDYGYTF. The CDR3 coding sequence is TGTGCCAGCAGCGTAGCTGGGGTAGGGGACTATGGCTACACCTTC.

In its sample, this clone was seen a few times. J is TRBJ1-3 and V is TRBV6-5; no clear D. V was clipped by 6 bases and J by 2 bases, with 11 bases between them. This CDR3 is built from 14 residues. Per germline, CDR1 MNHEY and CDR2 SVGAGI. CDR3 protein: CASSPVQAGNTIYF. For the CDR3, the DNA is TGTGCCAGCAGCCCGGTTCAGGCTGGAAACACCATATATTTT.

CDR3 loop: CASSLSGFNYGYTF. In DNA, the CDR3 is TGTGCCAGCAGTCTTTCAGGGTTTAACTATGGCTACACCTTC. The chain employs TRBV28 and TRBJ1-2; D perhaps matches TRBD1 (5 bases). The CDR3 runs to 14 residues. Germline V gene lookup returns CDR1 MDHEN and CDR2 SYDVKM. The V gene lost 5 bases and the J gene lost 1 base, with 11 bases spanning the gap.